What follows are 8 T cell receptor beta chains derived from one specimen sequenced in a study of T-cell memory formation after mild COVID-19 (dated by TCRdb to the early 2020s). Receptor amplification or capture employed 5' RACE. The instrument was an Illumina NovaSeq 6000. Using fastp at Q25 and MiXCR, TCRdb reprocessed the public reads and kept productive beta chains. Identical CDR3 protein sequences are pooled into one entry, listed with their most common genes and DNA. The sample has about 410,000 distinct CDR3 sequences on record, about a sixth of them singletons. Jointly, the top ten make up 20% to 25% of the sample. Sample: PBMCs or a T cell subset sorted from them (not recorded which). Receptors originate from a young man who had mild COVID-19 (a few samples of this study predate the infection). The sample titles of this study are shuffled in the database, so cell type and time point are left out; the donor was told from shared clones.

Many counts were recorded for this clonotype. V and J are TRBV11-2 and TRBJ2-2; D call uncertain. The CDR3 loop spans 12 amino acids. The V end was cut by 2 bases, the J end by 5 bases, with 3 bases between. Germline V lookup: CDR1 SGHAT, CDR2 FQNNGV. CDR3 nucleotide sequence: TGTGCCAGCAGCTTAACGACCGGGGAGCTGTTTTTT. Translating it yields CASSLTTGELFF.

This clonotype was picked up a small number of times. The chain combines TRBV5-6 with TRBJ2-3; TRBD2 aligns across 13 bases. Germline V gene lookup returns CDR1 SGHDT and CDR2 YYEEEE. This CDR3 region has 17 residues. Trimming cost V 3 bases and J 3 bases; bases outside gene matches: 7. Here the CDR3 reads CASSSRTSGGETDTQYF. The CDR3, as DNA: TGTGCCAGCAGCTCCCGGACTAGCGGGGGTGAGACAGATACGCAGTATTTT.

This clonotype was counted a few times. The genes are TRBV4-2 and TRBJ1-1, with TRBD1 as a possible D gene (6 bases). The germline V gene has CDR1 LGHNA and CDR2 YNFKEQ. The V gene lost 0 bases and the J gene lost 0 bases, with 14 bases spanning the gap. This CDR3 spans 17 amino acids. The DNA of the CDR3 is TGTGCCAGCAGCCAAGATATGAGGCGACAGGTGAACACTGAAGCTTTCTTT. Its translation: CASSQDMRRQVNTEAFF.

This chain connects TRBV7-8 to TRBJ2-5; TRBD1 matches at 10 bases. Germline trimming cut 1 base from V and 4 bases from J; bases unmatched to any gene: 6. The V gene's germline CDR1 is SGHVS and CDR2 FQNEAQ. This CDR3 region has 16 residues. The CDR3 region has the DNA TGTGCCAGCAGCTTAGTGGGACAGGGGAAAGGAGAGACCCAGTACTTC. It translates to CASSLVGQGKGETQYF.

This clonotype appeared many times. V and J are TRBV5-4 and TRBJ1-1; D remains ambiguous. Germline V gene sequence: CDR1 SGHNT, CDR2 YYREEE (reference sequence). The CDR3 loop spans 15 amino acids. V lost 0 bases and J lost 1, with 10 bases in between. DNA for the CDR3: TGTGCCAGCAGCTTGGAGGTGTGGGAGAACACTGAAGCTTTCTTT. Protein product: CASSLEVWENTEAFF.

This clonotype was observed a few times. The chain joins TRBV6-5 to TRBJ1-2; 7 bases map to TRBD1. This CDR3 comprises 15 residues. Germline V lookup: CDR1 MNHEY, CDR2 SVGAGI. J was trimmed by 4 bases and V by 6 bases; bases with no gene match: 11. This chain's CDR3 is CASRKIGGASYGYTF. CDR3 nucleotides: TGTGCCAGCAGGAAGATAGGGGGCGCGAGCTATGGCTACACCTTC.

The rearrangement uses TRBV7-8 and TRBJ2-7; TRBD1 is a possible D gene (5 bases). The CDR3 is 13 amino acids. CDR1 and CDR2 from the germline V gene are SGHVS and FQNEAQ. The V end was cut by 5 bases, the J end by 3 bases, with 11 bases between. The CDR3 protein is CASSLRTFYEQYF. CDR3 nucleotides: TGTGCCAGCAGCCTTAGGACATTCTACGAGCAGTACTTC.

This clonotype occurred many times. The V gene is TRBV9, the J gene TRBJ2-3; D unresolved. This CDR3 is built from 14 residues. Germline values: CDR1 SGDLS, CDR2 YYNGEE. Trimming shortened V by 4 bases and J by 0 bases, and 9 bases separated the two germline ends. CDR3 region: CASSPSGSTDTQYF. CDR3 coding DNA: TGTGCCAGCAGCCCCTCGGGTAGCACAGATACGCAGTATTTT.